The 13 T cell receptor beta chains in this list originate from one sample, sequenced in a study of blood T cell repertoires in COVID-19. The data were produced by immunoSEQ multiplex PCR, yet TCRdb's version contains in-frame clones alone and is incomplete. This table holds over 350,000 clones, 86% found once. The sample taken for sequencing was peripheral blood. The receptors were gathered from a woman aged 25 to 39 with active or convalescent COVID-19.

For the CDR3, the DNA is TGCAGCGTTACCCCCTTTAGCGGGGGGCTGTATGAGCAGTTCTTC. Translation gives CSVTPFSGGLYEQFF. This chain uses TRBV29-1 with TRBJ2-1; TRBD2 matches 10 bases. Looked up from germline, CDR1 is SQVTM and CDR2 is ANQGSEA. This CDR3 contains 15 residues. The junction had 12 bases not matched to a gene; V was cut back by 5 bases and J by 8 bases.

The chain uses TRBV18 and TRBJ1-2; TRBD1 agrees at 7 bases. The J segment lost 4 bases and the V segment lost 3 bases, leaving 5 bases of the junction unmatched. The CDR3 loop spans 14 amino acids. Germline V lookup: CDR1 KGHSH, CDR2 LQKENI. CDR3 residues: CASSPTGFAYGYTF. As DNA, the CDR3 is TGTGCCAGCTCACCGACAGGGTTTGCCTATGGCTACACCTTC.

With regard to this clone: Other DNA sequences of this sample code for an identical CDR3. The chain joins TRBV19 to TRBJ1-5, with unresolved D. Germline lookup yields CDR1 LNHDA and CDR2 SQIVND (reference sequence). This CDR3 contains 13 residues. Trimming took 4 bases from V and 0 from J, leaving 4 bases between them. CDR3 sequence reads: CASSTVSNQPQHF. CDR3 coding DNA: TGTGCCAGTAGTACGGTTAGCAATCAGCCCCAGCATTTT.

This chain uses TRBV4-1 with TRBJ2-7, with D perhaps TRBD1 (6 bases). This CDR3 contains 14 residues. In germline, CDR1 is MGHRA, CDR2 YSYEKL. V was pared by 4 bases and J by 0 bases, with 10 bases between. CDR3 sequence reads: CASSLRDNSYEQYF. The CDR3 coding sequence is TGCGCCAGCAGCCTCCGGGACAACTCCTACGAGCAGTACTTC.

This clone has a handful of counts. The chain joins TRBV19 to TRBJ1-5, with TRBD1 matching 10 bases. The germline V gene has CDR1 LNHDA and CDR2 SQIVND (reference sequence). This CDR3 spans 15 amino acids. V dropped 5 bases and J dropped 4; count of bases not matched to a gene: 5. The CDR3 loop is CASSLWTGGNQPQHF. In nucleotides, the CDR3 is TGTGCCAGTAGTCTATGGACAGGGGGTAATCAGCCCCAGCATTTT.

This chain joins TRBV19 and TRBJ2-1; 9 bases line up with TRBD1. The trim removed 4 bases at V and 10 bases at J, leaving 5 bases unmatched. This CDR3 is built from 13 residues. CDR1 and CDR2 from the germline V gene are LNHDA and SQIVND (reference sequence). CDR3 amino acids: CASSTDRGGEQFF. DNA for the CDR3: TGTGCCAGTAGTACGGACAGGGGAGGCGAGCAGTTCTTC.

The CDR3 DNA reads as TGTGCCAGTAGTATAGCTTTAGCGACCTACGAGCAGTACTTC. It specifies CASSIALATYEQYF. This sequence joins TRBV19 and TRBJ2-7, with a tentative D call TRBD2 (5 bases). The CDR3 is 14 residues long. Germline V lookup: CDR1 LNHDA, CDR2 SQIVND (reference sequence). V lost 1 base to trimming and J lost 2 bases, with 9 bases between them.

V usage is TRBV10-2 and J usage is TRBJ1-6; D not certain. Between the trimmed V and J ends, which lost 3 bases and 14 bases, there was a span of 23 bases. The germline gives CDR1 WSHSY, CDR2 SAAADI. The CDR3 loop spans 16 amino acids. The CDR3: CASSEFPPRSGRTLHF. CDR3 nucleotide sequence: TGCGCCAGCAGTGAATTCCCCCCCCGTTCAGGCCGAACCCTCCACTTT.

The chain carries TRBV12-5 and TRBJ2-1, with 7 positions matching TRBD1. This CDR3 is built from 15 residues. V was clipped by 6 bases and J by 7 bases; unmatched bases: 12. Germline V CDR1 and CDR2: LGHNT, FRNRAP. Here the CDR3 reads CASGPTGELKNEQFF. Here the CDR3 DNA reads TGTGCTAGTGGCCCTACAGGGGAGTTAAAGAATGAGCAGTTCTTC.

The chain joins TRBV5-1 to TRBJ1-2; the D is unclear. Trimming shortened V by 0 bases and J by 5 bases, and 14 bases separated the two germline ends. The V gene's germline CDR1 is SGHRS and CDR2 YFSETQ. The CDR3 totals 15 residues. The CDR3 DNA reads TGCGCCAGCAGCTTGGGCGAGGCCGTCGGGTATGGCTACACCTTC. This encodes CASSLGEAVGYGYTF.

This chain joins TRBV2 and TRBJ1-1; D gene uncertain. The germline CDR1 and CDR2 sequences are SNHLY and FYNNEI. The CDR3 extends over 12 amino acids. The germline V and J ends were trimmed by 7 bases and 0 bases, with 6 bases remaining between them. CDR3 sequence (DNA): TGTGCCAGCACTATCATGAACACTGAAGCTTTCTTT. As protein: CASTIMNTEAFF.

The V call is TRBV19, the J call TRBJ2-7; 8 bases are a match to TRBD2. Trimming cost V 3 bases and J 0 bases; bases outside gene matches: 4. The germline gives CDR1 LNHDA, CDR2 SQIVND (reference sequence). The CDR3 length is 15 residues. CDR3 DNA sequence: TGTGCCAGTAGTATCGAGCGGGGGCACTCCTACGAGCAGTACTTC. It encodes CASSIERGHSYEQYF.

The chain recombines TRBV5-5 with TRBJ1-2; D not resolved. CDR1 is SGHKS and CDR2 is YYEKEE in the germline V gene (reference sequence). The ends were cut back, 0 bases at V and 4 bases at J, with 16 bases in the middle. The CDR3 contains 16 residues. The DNA for the CDR3 is TGTGCCAGCAGCTTGGGGGAGTCAGGCGCTAGCTATGGCTACACCTTC. Its protein is CASSLGESGASYGYTF.